This T cell receptor beta chain was identified in a study of T cell repertoires in cytomegalovirus infection. Each CDR3 protein gets one entry after TCRdb re-called the reads with MiXCR. The sample has fewer than 250,000 distinct CDR3 sequences; about 12% are singletons. This clonotype was counted many times. The germline V gene encodes CDR1 SGHTA and CDR2 FQGNSA. CDR3 length equals 15 residues. Losses at the gene ends were 3 bases for V and 7 bases for J; bases not matched to a gene: 9. The origin of this receptor is a human donor in good health (CMV status not recorded). Some clones in this sample may be carry-over from other donors' samples. The chain links TRBV7-2 to TRBJ2-7, with 10 bases aligning to TRBD2. Sequencing input: PBMCs. The CDR3 sequence is CASSLMLAGVSEQYF. The DNA for the CDR3 is TGTGCCAGCAGCTTGATGCTAGCGGGAGTGTCTGAGCAGTACTTC. Supplemented by reference TRBV7-2 and TRBJ2-7, the full variable domain reads GAGVSQSPSNKVTEKGKDVELRCDPISGHTALYWYRQSLGQGLEFLIYFQGNSAPDKSGLPSDRFSAERTGGSVSTLTIQRTQQEDSAVYLCASSLMLAGVSEQYFGPGTRLTVT.